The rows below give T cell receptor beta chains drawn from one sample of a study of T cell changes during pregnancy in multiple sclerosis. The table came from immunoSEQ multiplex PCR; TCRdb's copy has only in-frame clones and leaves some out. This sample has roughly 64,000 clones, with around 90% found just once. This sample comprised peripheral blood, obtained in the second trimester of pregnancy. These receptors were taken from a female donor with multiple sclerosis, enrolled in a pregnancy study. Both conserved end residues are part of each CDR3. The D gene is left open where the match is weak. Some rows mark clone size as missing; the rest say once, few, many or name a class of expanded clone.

CDR3 protein: CASRAVRGGETQYF
CDR3 DNA: TGTGCCAGCAGGGCCGTGAGGGGGGGAGAGACCCAGTACTTC
D gene: NA
J gene: TRBJ2-5
clone size: NA
CDR3 length: 14
V gene: TRBV6-1

CDR3 protein: CASSQWTGGTGELFF
CDR3 DNA: TGTGCCAGCAGCCAATGGACAGGAGGCACCGGGGAGCTGTTTTTT
D gene: TRBD1
J gene: TRBJ2-2
clone size: NA
CDR3 length: 15
V gene: TRBV11-2

CDR3 protein: CASSPNPGQVNTEAFF
CDR3 DNA: TGTGCCAGCAGCCCGAACCCTGGACAGGTGAACACTGAAGCTTTCTTT
D gene: TRBD1
J gene: TRBJ1-1
clone size: NA
CDR3 length: 16
V gene: TRBV11-1

CDR3 protein: CASSSREGRAQETQYF
CDR3 DNA: TGTGCCAGCAGCTCCCGGGAGGGGAGGGCCCAAGAGACCCAGTACTTC
D gene: TRBD2
J gene: TRBJ2-5
clone size: NA
CDR3 length: 16
V gene: TRBV7-2

CDR3 protein: CASSFGAGELFF
CDR3 DNA: TGTGCCAGCAGCTTCGGTGCCGGGGAGCTGTTTTTT
D gene: NA
J gene: TRBJ2-2
clone size: NA
CDR3 length: 12
V gene: TRBV7-9

CDR3 protein: CASSYSTGGITF
CDR3 DNA: TGTGCCAGCAGTTACTCCACAGGGGGCATTACCTTC
D gene: TRBD1
J gene: TRBJ1-2
clone size: once
CDR3 length: 12
V gene: TRBV6-5

CDR3 protein: CASSPGGAANEKLFF
CDR3 DNA: TGTGCCAGCAGCCCGGGGGGGGCAGCTAATGAAAAACTGTTTTTT
D gene: NA
J gene: TRBJ1-4
clone size: NA
CDR3 length: 15
V gene: TRBV7-8

CDR3 protein: CASSPSRNMETQYF
CDR3 DNA: TGTGCCAGCAGCCCTAGTCGGAATATGGAGACCCAGTACTTC
D gene: NA
J gene: TRBJ2-5
clone size: NA
CDR3 length: 14
V gene: TRBV2

CDR3 protein: CASRAVTYEQYF
CDR3 DNA: TGTGCCAGCAGGGCTGTAACCTACGAGCAGTACTTC
D gene: NA
J gene: TRBJ2-7
clone size: once
CDR3 length: 12
V gene: TRBV27

CDR3 protein: CASSPMQLRLAGGEQFF
CDR3 DNA: TGTGCCAGCTCACCAATGCAGCTAAGGCTAGCGGGGGGTGAGCAGTTCTTC
D gene: TRBD2
J gene: TRBJ2-1
clone size: NA
CDR3 length: 17
V gene: TRBV18

CDR3 protein: CASSLAPGQGSYEQYF
CDR3 DNA: TGTGCCAGCAGTTTAGCCCCGGGACAGGGGAGCTACGAGCAGTACTTC
D gene: TRBD1
J gene: TRBJ2-7
clone size: NA
CDR3 length: 16
V gene: TRBV28

CDR3 protein: CADQDLAGISDTQYF
CDR3 DNA: TGTGCTGACCAGGATCTGGCAGGGATTTCAGATACGCAGTATTTT
D gene: NA
J gene: TRBJ2-3
clone size: NA
CDR3 length: 15
V gene: TRBV30

CDR3 protein: CASSPWGGQGVTDTQYF
CDR3 DNA: TGCGCCAGCAGCCCGTGGGGGGGACAGGGAGTCACAGATACGCAGTATTTT
D gene: TRBD1
J gene: TRBJ2-3
clone size: NA
CDR3 length: 17
V gene: TRBV5-1

CDR3 protein: CASSLLGGGGTGELFF
CDR3 DNA: TGTGCCAGCAGTTTATTGGGGGGAGGTGGTACCGGGGAGCTGTTTTTT
D gene: NA
J gene: TRBJ2-2
clone size: NA
CDR3 length: 16
V gene: TRBV27

CDR3 protein: CASSGGLRGYTF
CDR3 DNA: TGTGCCAGCAGTGGGGGACTTCGGGGCTACACCTTC
D gene: NA
J gene: TRBJ1-2
clone size: once
CDR3 length: 12
V gene: TRBV27

CDR3 protein: CASSSGLAGDFTDTQYF
CDR3 DNA: TGTGCCAGCAGCTCGGGACTAGCGGGAGACTTCACAGATACGCAGTATTTT
D gene: TRBD2
J gene: TRBJ2-3
clone size: NA
CDR3 length: 17
V gene: TRBV5-4

CDR3 protein: CASSRLEGIDEQYF
CDR3 DNA: TGTGCCAGTAGTCGCCTCGAGGGAATCGACGAGCAGTACTTC
D gene: NA
J gene: TRBJ2-7
clone size: NA
CDR3 length: 14
V gene: TRBV19

CDR3 protein: CASSQDPREAYNEQFF
CDR3 DNA: TGTGCCAGCAGCCAAGACCCCAGGGAGGCCTACAATGAGCAGTTCTTC
D gene: NA
J gene: TRBJ2-1
clone size: once
CDR3 length: 16
V gene: TRBV14

CDR3 protein: CASSRLPTGDTQYF
CDR3 DNA: TGTGCCAGCAGCAGGTTACCGACAGGGGATACGCAGTATTTT
D gene: TRBD1
J gene: TRBJ2-3
clone size: once
CDR3 length: 14
V gene: TRBV9

CDR3 protein: CASSLTGGTGELFF
CDR3 DNA: TGCGCCAGCAGCTTGACAGGGGGGACCGGGGAGCTGTTTTTT
D gene: TRBD1
J gene: TRBJ2-2
clone size: NA
CDR3 length: 14
V gene: TRBV5-1

CDR3 protein: CASSQGRLDEQFF
CDR3 DNA: TGCGCCAGCAGCCAAGGTAGGCTAGATGAGCAGTTCTTC
D gene: NA
J gene: TRBJ2-1
clone size: NA
CDR3 length: 13
V gene: TRBV4-3

CDR3 protein: CASSESREAFF
CDR3 DNA: TGTGCCAGCAGTGAATCCAGGGAAGCTTTCTTT
D gene: NA
J gene: TRBJ1-1
clone size: few
CDR3 length: 11
V gene: TRBV25-1

CDR3 protein: CASSQDRTEGRPQHF
CDR3 DNA: TGTGCCAGCAGCCAAGACAGGACAGAGGGGCGGCCCCAGCATTTT
D gene: NA
J gene: TRBJ1-5
clone size: NA
CDR3 length: 15
V gene: TRBV4-2

CDR3 protein: CASSLGLANEQYF
CDR3 DNA: TGTGCCAGCAGCCTTGGACTAGCGAACGAGCAGTACTTC
D gene: TRBD2
J gene: TRBJ2-7
clone size: NA
CDR3 length: 13
V gene: TRBV6-5

CDR3 protein: CASSVSSGSTDTQYF
CDR3 DNA: TGTGCCAGCAGCGTATCTAGCGGGAGCACAGATACGCAGTATTTT
D gene: TRBD2
J gene: TRBJ2-3
clone size: NA
CDR3 length: 15
V gene: TRBV9

CDR3 protein: CASNAGYEQYF
CDR3 DNA: TGTGCCAGCAACGCGGGCTACGAGCAGTACTTC
D gene: NA
J gene: TRBJ2-7
clone size: NA
CDR3 length: 11
V gene: TRBV28

CDR3 protein: CASILGTSGNEQFF
CDR3 DNA: TGTGCCAGCATCCTAGGGACTAGCGGCAATGAGCAGTTCTTC
D gene: TRBD2
J gene: TRBJ2-1
clone size: NA
CDR3 length: 14
V gene: TRBV28

CDR3 protein: CASSQGGNQPQHF
CDR3 DNA: TGTGCCAGCAGCCAGGGAGGCAATCAGCCCCAGCATTTT
D gene: NA
J gene: TRBJ1-5
clone size: NA
CDR3 length: 13
V gene: TRBV4-2

CDR3 protein: CASSLEGEPGNTIYF
CDR3 DNA: TGCGCCAGCAGCTTGGAGGGGGAGCCTGGAAACACCATATATTTT
D gene: NA
J gene: TRBJ1-3
clone size: NA
CDR3 length: 15
V gene: TRBV5-1

CDR3 protein: CASRTDTGELFF
CDR3 DNA: TGCGCCAGCAGAACAGACACCGGGGAGCTGTTTTTT
D gene: NA
J gene: TRBJ2-2
clone size: NA
CDR3 length: 12
V gene: TRBV4-1

CDR3 protein: CAISENYGVTNTGELFF
CDR3 DNA: TGTGCCATCAGTGAAAACTACGGCGTTACGAACACCGGGGAGCTGTTTTTT
D gene: NA
J gene: TRBJ2-2
clone size: NA
CDR3 length: 17
V gene: TRBV10-3

CDR3 protein: CASSHDGGVFGYTF
CDR3 DNA: TGCGCCAGCAGCCATGATGGCGGGGTTTTTGGCTACACCTTC
D gene: NA
J gene: TRBJ1-2
clone size: NA
CDR3 length: 14
V gene: TRBV4-1

CDR3 protein: CASSPGYNEQFF
CDR3 DNA: TGTGCCAGCAGTCCGGGCTACAATGAGCAGTTCTTC
D gene: NA
J gene: TRBJ2-1
clone size: NA
CDR3 length: 12
V gene: TRBV28

CDR3 protein: CASSLTSDRAHGYGYTF
CDR3 DNA: TGTGCCAGCAGCTTAACGAGCGACAGGGCGCATGGCTATGGCTACACCTTC
D gene: TRBD1
J gene: TRBJ1-2
clone size: few
CDR3 length: 17
V gene: TRBV7-3

CDR3 protein: CASSALAGDEQYF
CDR3 DNA: TGCGCCAGCAGTGCTCTAGCGGGAGACGAGCAGTACTTC
D gene: TRBD2
J gene: TRBJ2-7
clone size: NA
CDR3 length: 13
V gene: TRBV10-2

CDR3 protein: CSVFGQGPGDEQFF
CDR3 DNA: TGCAGCGTGTTTGGACAGGGCCCAGGCGATGAGCAGTTCTTC
D gene: TRBD1
J gene: TRBJ2-1
clone size: NA
CDR3 length: 14
V gene: TRBV29-1

CDR3 protein: CSVGETGRGGELFF
CDR3 DNA: TGCAGCGTTGGGGAGACAGGGCGGGGCGGGGAGCTGTTTTTT
D gene: NA
J gene: TRBJ2-2
clone size: NA
CDR3 length: 14
V gene: TRBV29-1

CDR3 protein: CASSPARDRVAGYTF
CDR3 DNA: TGTGCCAGCTCACCGGCCCGGGACAGGGTGGCCGGCTACACCTTC
D gene: TRBD1
J gene: TRBJ1-2
clone size: NA
CDR3 length: 15
V gene: TRBV18

CDR3 protein: CASSQYSRGWNTEAFF
CDR3 DNA: TGTGCCAGCAGCCAATATTCAAGAGGGTGGAACACTGAAGCTTTCTTT
D gene: NA
J gene: TRBJ1-1
clone size: NA
CDR3 length: 16
V gene: TRBV5-6

CDR3 protein: CASSIWTGGDTEAFF
CDR3 DNA: TGCGCCAGCAGCATTTGGACAGGGGGAGACACTGAAGCTTTCTTT
D gene: TRBD1
J gene: TRBJ1-1
clone size: once
CDR3 length: 15
V gene: TRBV5-1

CDR3 protein: CASEKKYGYTF
CDR3 DNA: TGTGCCAGTGAGAAGAAATATGGCTACACCTTC
D gene: NA
J gene: TRBJ1-2
clone size: NA
CDR3 length: 11
V gene: TRBV19

CDR3 protein: CAITSTTDTQYF
CDR3 DNA: TGTGCCATAACTAGTACCACAGATACGCAGTATTTT
D gene: NA
J gene: TRBJ2-3
clone size: NA
CDR3 length: 12
V gene: TRBV6-6